This T cell receptor (beta chain) was observed in a study of T cell responses to AZD1222 COVID-19 vaccine. General study results and limits: Nearly half of the spike-specific TCRs reportedly recognize variant regions that carry no mutations. At baseline, just five to seven AZD1222 recipients tested seropositive. Two AZD1222 administrations were followed by greater Spike-specific TCR breadth and depth. There were mostly white British donors and more females than males, and clonal diversity was possibly underestimated.

As regards this clone: The target antigen is unknown.

Here immunoSEQ multiplex PCR was the method, and the copy in TCRdb shows in-frame clones only, minus some. The profile covers roughly 180,000 clones, with around 87% appearing a single time and around 2.9% taken by the ten largest. The sequenced sample was peripheral blood, obtained on day 0 of MenACWY control vaccination. The sequence was collected from an adult in good health.

This CDR3 reads CAGGASGTYEQYF. Here the CDR3 DNA reads TGTGCCGGTGGTGCTAGCGGGACCTACGAGCAGTACTTC. The chain uses TRBV5-4 and TRBJ2-7, with 9 bases fitting TRBD2. CDR1 SGHNT and CDR2 YYREEE come from the germline V gene (reference sequence). V gave up 10 bases and J gave up 2 bases; unmatched junction bases: 7. The CDR3 has 13 residues.